These T cell receptor beta chains were read from a single sample in a study of T-cell reconstitution after alpha-beta-depleted transplantation in children. TCRdb redid the calling of the PCR reads with MiXCR, one entry per CDR3 protein. The table includes hundreds of thousands of distinct CDR3 sequences, 16% detected once. The sample in question was PBMCs from the stem cell graft donor, obtained from the stem cell graft. The receptors here all came from a human donor who donated a stem cell graft to a child with acute myeloid leukemia. Each CDR3 is given with its conserved first and last residue. A D gene is named only where the DNA matches it firmly. Clone size is not always given. Where it is, it says once, few, many or a class for expanded clones.

j_call: TRBJ2-3; clone_size: few; d_call: TRBD2; v_call: TRBV20-1; cdr3_aa: CSAHQLSSGGATDTQYF; cdr3_nt: TGCAGTGCTCATCAGCTTTCTAGCGGGGGGGCAACAGATACGCAGTATTTT
j_call: TRBJ2-3; clone_size: NA; d_call: NA; v_call: TRBV20-1; cdr3_aa: CSALTGTSPRRDTQYF; cdr3_nt: TGCAGTGCTCTTACCGGGACCTCTCCGAGGAGAGATACGCAGTATTTT
j_call: TRBJ1-5; clone_size: few; d_call: NA; v_call: TRBV20-1; cdr3_aa: CSARDPQMGGNQPQHF; cdr3_nt: TGCAGTGCTAGAGACCCCCAAATGGGGGGAAATCAGCCCCAGCATTTT
j_call: TRBJ1-1; clone_size: many; d_call: TRBD1; v_call: TRBV5-1; cdr3_aa: CASSLDRGQDTEAFF; cdr3_nt: TGCGCCAGCAGCTTGGACAGGGGGCAAGACACTGAAGCTTTCTTT
j_call: TRBJ2-2; clone_size: NA; d_call: NA; v_call: TRBV9; cdr3_aa: CASSVATRGEAVYELFF; cdr3_nt: TGTGCCAGCAGCGTAGCTACAAGGGGGGAGGCGGTGTACGAGCTGTTTTTT
j_call: TRBJ2-4; clone_size: few; d_call: NA; v_call: TRBV12-3/TRBV12-4; cdr3_aa: CASSLNRGRAEKNIQYF; cdr3_nt: TGTGCCAGCAGTTTAAACCGGGGCAGGGCCGAAAAAAACATTCAGTACTTC
j_call: TRBJ1-1; clone_size: few; d_call: NA; v_call: TRBV4-3; cdr3_aa: CASSRRGRNTEAFF; cdr3_nt: TGCGCCAGCAGCCGTCGGGGTCGAAACACTGAAGCTTTCTTT
j_call: TRBJ2-1; clone_size: few; d_call: TRBD2; v_call: TRBV15; cdr3_aa: CATSRAVGGVNEQFF; cdr3_nt: TGTGCCACCAGTAGAGCAGTTGGGGGGGTCAATGAGCAGTTCTTC
j_call: TRBJ2-1; clone_size: many; d_call: NA; v_call: TRBV7-3; cdr3_aa: CASSLMASGLSYNEQFF; cdr3_nt: TGTGCCAGCAGCTTAATGGCGAGCGGCCTCTCCTACAATGAGCAGTTCTTC
j_call: TRBJ2-3; clone_size: many; d_call: TRBD2; v_call: TRBV20-1; cdr3_aa: CSARDPGGTLNTQYF; cdr3_nt: TGCAGTGCTAGAGACCCCGGGGGGACCCTAAATACGCAGTATTTT
j_call: TRBJ1-1; clone_size: many; d_call: NA; v_call: TRBV30; cdr3_aa: CAWGRQSEAFF; cdr3_nt: TGTGCCTGGGGAAGACAGAGTGAAGCTTTCTTT
j_call: TRBJ1-6; clone_size: NA; d_call: NA; v_call: TRBV12-3/TRBV12-4; cdr3_aa: CASSRDGIQPLHF; cdr3_nt: TGTGCCAGCAGTCGGGACGGGATTCAGCCCCTCCACTTT
j_call: TRBJ2-1; clone_size: NA; d_call: NA; v_call: TRBV12-5; cdr3_aa: CASGAGTVNSNEQFF; cdr3_nt: TGTGCTAGTGGGGCCGGGACCGTAAACAGCAATGAGCAGTTCTTC
j_call: TRBJ1-3; clone_size: many; d_call: TRBD1; v_call: TRBV20-1; cdr3_aa: CSAEGQGVNTIYF; cdr3_nt: TGCAGTGCCGAGGGACAGGGAGTAAACACCATATATTTT
j_call: TRBJ1-1; clone_size: few; d_call: NA; v_call: TRBV29-1; cdr3_aa: CSVRPGDTEAFF; cdr3_nt: TGCAGCGTTCGTCCGGGGGACACTGAAGCTTTCTTT
j_call: TRBJ1-1; clone_size: few; d_call: NA; v_call: TRBV7-3; cdr3_aa: CASSAPGTRAFF; cdr3_nt: TGTGCCAGCAGCGCCCCCGGGACTAGAGCTTTCTTT
j_call: TRBJ2-6; clone_size: many; d_call: NA; v_call: TRBV20-1; cdr3_aa: CSARAGANVLTF; cdr3_nt: TGCAGTGCTAGAGCTGGGGCCAACGTCCTGACTTTC
j_call: TRBJ2-1; clone_size: many; d_call: TRBD1; v_call: TRBV29-1; cdr3_aa: CSVVRQGASNEQFF; cdr3_nt: TGCAGCGTTGTTCGGCAGGGGGCGAGTAATGAGCAGTTCTTC
j_call: TRBJ2-5; clone_size: few; d_call: NA; v_call: TRBV11-1; cdr3_aa: CASSLDVGSLKLSQETQYF; cdr3_nt: TGTGCCAGCAGCTTGGATGTTGGAAGTTTAAAGCTAAGCCAAGAGACCCAGTACTTC